The rows below give T cell receptor beta chains drawn from one sample of a study of identical twins. Each CDR3 protein gets one entry after TCRdb re-called the 5' RACE reads with MiXCR. The sample carries hundreds of thousands of distinct CDR3 sequences, around 22% recorded once. The same data also contributed to another study, on yellow fever vaccine responses in identical twins.

Material for sequencing was CD4+ T cells sorted from blood. Source of these receptors: a woman between 18 and 29 years old in good health. Each CDR3 is given with its conserved first and last residue. D genes are given only for firm matches. Clone size is not always given. Where it is, it says once, few, many or a class for expanded clones.

NA | NA | TRBJ1-1 | TRBV14 | CASSQEVSWRAFF | TGTGCCAGCAGCCAAGAGGTATCCTGGAGGGCTTTCTTT
NA | few | TRBJ2-7 | TRBV5-1 | CASSMEGAYEQYF | TGCGCCAGCTCGATGGAGGGGGCCTACGAGCAGTACTTC
NA | NA | TRBJ2-3 | TRBV5-1 | CASAAGSYTDTQYF | TGCGCCAGCGCAGCCGGGAGTTACACAGATACGCAGTATTTT
NA | once | TRBJ1-5 | TRBV3-1 | CASSQVQGNNQPQHF | TGTGCCAGCAGCCAGGTCCAAGGGAACAATCAGCCCCAGCATTTT
NA | NA | TRBJ2-1 | TRBV15 | CATSTVESSYNEQFF | TGTGCCACCAGCACTGTGGAGAGCTCCTACAATGAGCAGTTCTTC
NA | many | TRBJ2-7 | TRBV12-3/TRBV12-4 | CASSLSSSHEQYF | TGTGCCAGCAGTTTGTCCAGTTCCCACGAGCAGTACTTC
NA | NA | TRBJ2-1 | TRBV27 | CASTRLGVGDNEQFF | TGTGCCAGCACTCGGCTGGGGGTCGGGGACAATGAGCAGTTCTTC
TRBD1 | few | TRBJ2-3 | TRBV2 | CASRAPGQGTDTQYF | TGTGCCAGCAGGGCACCGGGACAGGGCACAGATACGCAGTATTTT
NA | NA | TRBJ2-1 | TRBV18 | CASSPLGSWDEQFF | TGTGCCAGCTCACCACTAGGGAGTTGGGATGAGCAGTTCTTC
NA | few | TRBJ1-6 | TRBV6-4 | CASSDSGPLHF | TGTGCCAGCAGTGACAGCGGACCCCTCCACTTT